These 25 T cell receptor beta chains share one sample of origin, sequenced in a study of T-cell memory formation after mild COVID-19. TCRdb reprocessed the 5' RACE reads with MiXCR, giving one entry per CDR3 protein. Of 250,000 to 300,000 distinct CDR3 sequences listed, 15% to 20% are singletons. The sample taken for sequencing was PBMCs or a T cell subset sorted from them (not recorded which). The receptor source for this set is a young man who had mild COVID-19 (a few samples of this study predate the infection). Cell type and time point are not known.

The CDR3 bases are TGTGCCAGCAGTGAAGGGACCTCGAGGTACGAGCAGTACGTC. Its protein is CASSEGTSRYEQYV. The gene calls are TRBV2 and TRBJ2-7, with D hard to call. Trimming stripped 1 base from V and 4 bases from J, with 11 bases between. Germline V CDR1 and CDR2: SNHLY, FYNNEI. The CDR3 is made up of 14 amino acids.

V gene TRBV5-1 combines with J gene TRBJ2-4; 8 bases are shared with TRBD1. The junction had 3 bases not matched to a gene; V was cut back by 1 base and J by 0 bases. The germline gives CDR1 SGHRS, CDR2 YFSETQ. The CDR3 sequence is 16 residues long. Written as DNA, the CDR3 is TGCGCCAGCAGCTTGCGGACAGGGCTAGCCAAAAACATTCAGTACTTC. Its translation is CASSLRTGLAKNIQYF.

This clonotype has more than one count but fewer than ten. V is TRBV18 and J is TRBJ1-4, with 8 bases matching TRBD1. CDR3 size: 12 residues. Germline CDR1 reads KGHSH; CDR2 reads LQKENI. The V and J ends lost 3 bases and 16 bases, in that order; junction bases with no gene match: 7. The CDR3 here is CASSPRMGQAFF. As DNA, the CDR3 is TGTGCCAGCTCACCCAGGATGGGACAGGCGTTTTTT.

This clonotype was found a few times. The chain joins TRBV5-6 to TRBJ1-2, with D unresolved. V lost 1 base and J lost 8, with 9 bases in between. Germline lookup yields CDR1 SGHDT and CDR2 YYEEEE. The CDR3 is 12 residues long. The CDR3, as DNA: TGTGCCAGCAGCTTGTTCTCTGGAGGCTACACCTTC. This sequence encodes CASSLFSGGYTF.

The gene calls are TRBV6-2 or TRBV6-3 and TRBJ2-7; no reliable D call. Per the germline V gene, CDR1 is MNHEY and CDR2 is SVGEGT. V shed 6 bases and J shed 6 bases, with 18 bases lying between them. This CDR3 has 14 residues. The CDR3 nucleotides are TGTGCCAGCAGCTCACATCGGACCACCGGCGAGCAGTACGTC. It codes for CASSSHRTTGEQYV.

The chain recombines TRBV2 with TRBJ2-1; the D is unclear. In germline, CDR1 is SNHLY, CDR2 FYNNEI. Trimming stripped 0 bases from V and 3 bases from J, with 12 bases between. The CDR3 is made up of 16 amino acids. The CDR3, as DNA: TGTGCCAGCAGTGAAGCGAGCTCTCCCGTCTACAATGAGCAGTTCTTC. Translating gives CASSEASSPVYNEQFF.

This clonotype was counted only a few times. The V call is TRBV7-3, the J call TRBJ1-1, with D maybe TRBD1 (6 bases). This CDR3 comprises 14 residues. Per the germline V gene, CDR1 is SGHTA and CDR2 is FQGTGA. V was clipped by 4 bases and J by 4 bases, with 13 bases between them. Here the CDR3 DNA reads TGTGCCAGCAGCTGGGGGCAGGGGAGCACTGAAGCTTTCTTT. As protein: CASSWGQGSTEAFF.

This clonotype was seen a handful of times. The rearrangement links TRBV27 to TRBJ1-2; D is unresolved. V was cut by 3 bases and J by 3 bases, with 8 bases left in between. The CDR3 length is 13 residues. Looked up from germline, CDR1 is MNHEY and CDR2 is SMNVEV (reference sequence). The CDR3 coding sequence is TGTGCCAGCAGTTTTAGGAGCTACTATGGCTACACCTTC. This translates into CASSFRSYYGYTF.

In this sample, this clonotype turned up many times. This chain connects TRBV12-3 or TRBV12-4 to TRBJ2-7; D unclear. V gave up 3 bases and J gave up 12 bases, with 15 bases separating them. The CDR3 covers 12 residues. This CDR3 reads CASSFSTGYTYF. In DNA, the CDR3 is TGTGCCAGCAGTTTTAGTACGGGTTACACGTACTTC.

The J gene is TRBJ2-7, the V gene TRBV27; D ambiguous. This CDR3 is built from 13 residues. Looked up from germline, CDR1 is MNHEY and CDR2 is SMNVEV (reference sequence). The CDR3 region is CSSSFGPAYEQYV. CDR3 in DNA: TGTTCCAGCAGTTTTGGGCCCGCCTACGAGCAGTACGTC.

This chain uses TRBV7-6 with TRBJ1-1; 9 nucleotides align to TRBD1. CDR1 is SGHVS, CDR2 FNYEAQ, per germline. J was trimmed by 4 bases and V by 5 bases; bases with no gene match: 8. The CDR3 covers 15 residues. The CDR3 reads CASSPTGGVVTEAFF. The CDR3 DNA is TGTGCCAGCAGCCCTACAGGGGGCGTAGTCACTGAAGCTTTCTTT. Based on the CDR3 plus reference TRBV7-6 and TRBJ1-1, the full variable domain is GAGVSQSPRYKVTKRGQDVALRCDPISGHVSLYWYRQALGQGPEFLTYFNYEAQQDKSGLPNDRFSAERPEGSISTLTIQRTEQRDSAMYRCASSPTGGVVTEAFFGQGTRLTVV.

V is TRBV4-3 and J is TRBJ1-3; 7 bases match TRBD1. V lost 0 bases, J lost 2 bases, and 7 bases stayed unmatched. CDR1 is LGHNA and CDR2 is YSLEER in the germline V gene. The CDR3 runs to 17 residues. The CDR3 is CASSQDTIQGAGNTIYF. The CDR3, as DNA: TGCGCCAGCAGCCAAGATACAATCCAGGGGGCTGGAAACACCATATATTTT.

The V call is TRBV5-1, the J call TRBJ2-1; 9 bases are shared with TRBD2. V gave up 0 bases and J gave up 3 bases; unmatched junction bases: 1. Germline loops: CDR1 SGHRS, CDR2 YFSETQ. The CDR3 is 15 amino acids. CDR3 region: CASSLERGDYNEQFF. The CDR3 DNA is TGCGCCAGCAGCTTGGAGCGGGGGGACTACAATGAGCAGTTCTTC.

This clonotype was observed a few times. The chain has TRBV4-2 and TRBJ2-1; the D is unclear. CDR3 length: 15 residues. From germline, CDR1 is LGHNA and CDR2 YNFKEQ. V lost 0 bases to trimming and J lost 6 bases, with 12 bases between them. This CDR3 is CASSQEGSASNEQFF. In DNA, the CDR3 is TGTGCCAGCAGCCAAGAAGGGTCGGCGAGCAATGAGCAGTTCTTC.

The CDR3, as DNA: TGTGCTAGTGGCCCTCGGGACAGGGGGTTGGAGACCCAGTACTTC. Encoded protein: CASGPRDRGLETQYF. The chain uses TRBV12-5 and TRBJ2-5, with 11 bases matching TRBD1. CDR3 size: 15 residues. Trimming at V came to 6 bases and at J to 5 bases, leaving 8 bases not matched to a gene. Looked up from germline, CDR1 is LGHNT and CDR2 is FRNRAP.

The V gene is TRBV15, the J gene TRBJ2-1; D is uncertain. Trimming left V 9 bases short and J 1 base short, with 31 bases between. In germline, CDR1 is LNHNV, CDR2 YYDKDF (reference sequence). The CDR3 is made up of 20 amino acids. The CDR3 DNA sequence: TGTGCCACTTCAAACAAGGGTAGCTGGCCCCTGCGATGGTCCTACAATGAGCAGTTCTTC. Its translation: CATSNKGSWPLRWSYNEQFF.

V usage is TRBV2 and J usage is TRBJ2-2; perhaps TRBD2 as D (5 bases). CDR1 and CDR2 from the germline V gene are SNHLY and FYNNEI. Trimming removed 7 bases from V and 4 bases from J, with 16 bases in between. This CDR3 is 15 amino acids long. The CDR3 loop reads CASTSIEGVTGELFF. In nucleotides, the CDR3 is TGTGCCAGCACCTCGATAGAGGGTGTCACCGGGGAGCTGTTTTTT.

The rearrangement uses TRBV12-3 or TRBV12-4 and TRBJ1-1, with D unclear. V lost 2 bases to trimming and J lost 6 bases, with 7 bases between them. The CDR3 sequence is 12 residues long. In nucleotides, the CDR3 is TGTGCCAGCAGTTTAAGGGTAGCTGAAGCTTTCTTT. Its protein is CASSLRVAEAFF.

The V and J genes are TRBV21-1 and TRBJ2-7; the listed D gene, TRBD1, was not tested against the DNA. TRBV21-1 is deemed a pseudogene. The CDR3 spans 15 residues. The CDR3, as DNA: TGTGCCAGCAGCAGGAGTAGACAGAATCCCTACGAGCAGTACGTC. It encodes CASSRSRQNPYEQYV.

This clonotype came up a few times. The V gene is TRBV24-1, the J gene TRBJ2-1; TRBD1 aligns across 7 bases. The V gene's germline CDR1 is KGHDR and CDR2 SFDVKD. The CDR3 consists of 12 residues. V lost 4 bases, J lost 11 bases, and 4 bases stayed unmatched. The CDR3 reads CATSESGGKQFF. CDR3 sequence (DNA): TGTGCCACCAGTGAGTCAGGGGGTAAGCAGTTCTTC.

This clonotype came up a few times. The chain has TRBV6-2 or TRBV6-3 and TRBJ2-7, with D perhaps matching TRBD1 (6 bases). The V and J ends lost 6 bases and 3 bases respectively, with 27 bases between them. CDR1 and CDR2 from the germline V gene are MNHEY and SVGEGT. This CDR3 has 18 amino acids. CDR3 region: CASSSDRDNTQRIYEQYF. The CDR3 nucleotides are TGTGCCAGCAGCTCCGACCGGGACAACACTCAAAGAATCTACGAGCAGTACTTC.

This clonotype was counted between two and nine times. The chain uses TRBV29-1 and TRBJ1-3; no clear D. Germline values: CDR1 SQVTM, CDR2 ANQGSEA. The CDR3 contains 13 residues. V lost 4 bases to trimming and J lost 2 bases, with 9 bases between them. Here the CDR3 reads CSVVSGTGNTIYF. CDR3 nucleotides: TGCAGCGTTGTATCCGGGACTGGAAACACCATATATTTT.

This clonotype was seen repeatedly, ten times or more. The chain carries TRBV29-1 and TRBJ2-6; either TRBD1 or TRBD2 may supply D (5 bases each). Trimming pared 6 bases from V and 2 bases from J, leaving 8 bases between. Germline assignment: CDR1 SQVTM and CDR2 ANQGSEA. The CDR3 runs to 13 residues. The CDR3 here is CSVGTTGANVLTF. The DNA for the CDR3 is TGCAGCGTAGGGACGACTGGGGCCAACGTCCTGACTTTC.

A few counts support this clonotype. This chain uses TRBV6-5 with TRBJ2-5, with a tentative D call TRBD2 (7 bases). The length of the CDR3 is 14 residues. The V gene lost 6 bases and the J gene lost 5 bases, with 16 bases spanning the gap. CDR1 MNHEY and CDR2 SVGAGI come from the germline V gene. The CDR3 DNA reads TGTGCCAGCAGCTCGGGGGGCTTTCAGGAGACCCAGTACTTC. Translated: CASSSGGFQETQYF.

V usage is TRBV18 and J usage is TRBJ2-6; D is unclear. From germline, CDR1 is KGHSH and CDR2 LQKENI. The CDR3 loop spans 18 amino acids. The V and J ends lost 2 bases and 2 bases respectively, with 16 bases between them. CDR3 sequence reads: CASSPVAGLGAGANVLTF. The CDR3 DNA reads as TGTGCCAGCTCACCAGTGGCAGGCCTGGGTGCTGGGGCCAACGTCCTGACTTTC.